Listed here are 7 T cell receptor beta chains from one sample, sequenced in a study of blood T cell repertoires in COVID-19. The assay was immunoSEQ multiplex PCR, and TCRdb's table has in-frame clones only and misses some. The sample has roughly 97,000 clones, approximately 84% seen once. Sequenced material: peripheral blood. Receptor source: a man aged 60-69 years with acute or convalescent COVID-19.

This chain connects TRBV7-8 to TRBJ2-1; D is perhaps TRBD2 (6 bases). Trimming removed 7 bases from V and 7 bases from J, with 26 bases in between. Germline V gene data show CDR1 as SGHVS and CDR2 as FQNEAQ. CDR3 length: 17 residues. The CDR3 loop reads CASTEPPRLADPNEQFF. The CDR3 DNA sequence: TGTGCCAGCACCGAACCCCCCCGATTAGCGGATCCAAATGAGCAGTTCTTC.

As to this clone: A much larger clone differs by one base, so this may be a read error. At the DNA level, this CDR3 is encoded by other sequences in the same sample as well. The V call is TRBV2, the J call TRBJ2-2, with 12 bases that match TRBD1. This CDR3 is built from 17 residues. V lost 2 bases, J lost 11 bases, and 12 bases stayed unmatched. Germline V lookup: CDR1 SNHLY, CDR2 FYNNEI. CDR3 residues: CASSEWGQGAAKGELFF. CDR3 DNA sequence: TGTGCCAGCAGTGAATGGGGACAGGGGGCTGCTAAGGGAGAGCTGTTTTTT.

This clone was counted once. This sequence joins TRBV10-1 and TRBJ1-4; tentative D call: TRBD1 (5 bases). V was clipped by 6 bases and J by 6 bases, with 11 bases between them. Per germline, CDR1 WNHNN and CDR2 SYGVQD (reference sequence). The CDR3 is 13 residues long. The CDR3 reads CASSRGGDEKLFF. The CDR3 DNA reads as TGCGCCAGCAGCCGGGGAGGGGATGAAAAACTGTTTTTT.

The chain uses TRBV27 and TRBJ2-5, with TRBD2 matching over 13 bases. Germline V gives CDR1 MNHEY, CDR2 SMNVEV (reference sequence). V lost 5 bases to trimming and J lost 3 bases; unmatched junction nucleotides: 3. The CDR3 extends over 15 amino acids. The CDR3 protein is CASSPGTSGEETQYF. The CDR3 bases are TGTGCCAGCAGTCCCGGGACTAGCGGGGAAGAGACCCAGTACTTC.

This clone was counted a single time. The chain links TRBV18 to TRBJ1-2, with a possible D match to TRBD1 (6 bases). The CDR3 spans 14 residues. V lost 3 bases to trimming and J lost 3 bases, with 11 bases between them. Germline loops: CDR1 KGHSH, CDR2 LQKENI. CDR3 DNA: TGTGCCAGCTCACCGGCAGGGGCGGACTATGGCTACACCTTC. Protein: CASSPAGADYGYTF.

This chain joins TRBV10-3 and TRBJ2-3; 14 nucleotides match TRBD2. The CDR3 is 19 residues long. Germline V gives CDR1 ENHRY, CDR2 SYGVKD. V lost 6 bases, J lost 4 bases, and 15 bases stayed unmatched. The chain's CDR3 is CAIRRRTGTSGSAADTQYF. DNA for the CDR3: TGTGCCATCAGGCGCCGCACCGGGACTAGCGGGAGTGCCGCAGATACGCAGTATTTT.

The rearrangement joins TRBV28 to TRBJ1-1, with 7 bases lining up with TRBD1. Germline CDR1 is MDHEN and CDR2 is SYDVKM. V lost 2 bases and J lost 3; bases outside the gene matches: 6. CDR3 length equals 15 residues. Here the CDR3 DNA reads TGTGCCAGCAGTTTACAGGGGGTAGGAGACACTGAAGCTTTCTTT. Its translation: CASSLQGVGDTEAFF. The full variable domain, with the rest looked up from reference TRBV28 and TRBJ1-1, is DVKVTQSSRYLVKRTGEKVFLECVQDMDHENMFWYRQDPGLGLRLIYFSYDVKMKEKGDIPEGYSVSREKKERFSLILESASTNQTSMYLCASSLQGVGDTEAFFGQGTRLTVV.